This T cell receptor (beta chain) was captured in a study of blood T cell repertoires in COVID-19. For the study at large: Italy, Spain and the United States were the sources of the convalescent and acute COVID-19 samples. PBMCs, B-cell-depleted T cells, or T cells provided the cDNA or gDNA that made up the material.

Sequenced by immunoSEQ multiplex PCR; TCRdb stores in-frame clones only, minus some. The table includes 80,000 to 100,000 clones, 70% to 80% detected once. The CDR3 length is 12 residues. V was clipped by 2 bases and J by 5 bases, with 7 bases between them. Source material: peripheral blood. The chain recombines TRBV12-3 or TRBV12-4 with TRBJ2-7; tentatively, D is TRBD2 (6 bases). The clonotype comes from a man in his sixties or seventies with acute or convalescent COVID-19. The CDR3 protein is CASSLRGNEQYF. CDR3 DNA: TGTGCCAGCAGTTTACGGGGGAACGAGCAGTACTTC.